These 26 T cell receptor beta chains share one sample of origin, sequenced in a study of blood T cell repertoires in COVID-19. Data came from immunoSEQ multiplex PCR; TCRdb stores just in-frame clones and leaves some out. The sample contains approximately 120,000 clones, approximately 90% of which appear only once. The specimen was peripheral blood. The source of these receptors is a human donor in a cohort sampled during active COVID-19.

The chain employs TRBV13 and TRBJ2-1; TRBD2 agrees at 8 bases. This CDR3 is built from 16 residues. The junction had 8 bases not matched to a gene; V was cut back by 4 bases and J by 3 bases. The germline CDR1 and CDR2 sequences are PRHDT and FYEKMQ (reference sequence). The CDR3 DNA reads TGTGCCAGCAGCTCCTCTGGGGCGGGAGGCTACAATGAGCAGTTCTTC. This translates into CASSSSGAGGYNEQFF.

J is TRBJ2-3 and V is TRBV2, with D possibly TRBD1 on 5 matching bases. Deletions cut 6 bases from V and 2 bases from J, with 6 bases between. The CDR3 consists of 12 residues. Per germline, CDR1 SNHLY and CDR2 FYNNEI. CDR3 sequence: CASRGDTDTQYF. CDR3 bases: TGTGCCAGCAGAGGGGACACAGATACGCAGTATTTT.

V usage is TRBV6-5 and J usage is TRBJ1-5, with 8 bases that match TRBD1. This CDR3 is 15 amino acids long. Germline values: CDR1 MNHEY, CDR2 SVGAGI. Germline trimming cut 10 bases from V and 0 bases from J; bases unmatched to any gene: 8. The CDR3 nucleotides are TGTGCCATCTCAGTACAGGGGGATAGCAATCAGCCCCAGCATTTT. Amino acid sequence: CAISVQGDSNQPQHF.

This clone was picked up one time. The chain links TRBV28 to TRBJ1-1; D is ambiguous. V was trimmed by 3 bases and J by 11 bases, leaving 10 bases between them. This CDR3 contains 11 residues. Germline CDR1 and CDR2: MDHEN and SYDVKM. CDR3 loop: CASSFSRPAFF. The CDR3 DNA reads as TGTGCCAGCAGTTTTAGTCGCCCGGCTTTCTTT.

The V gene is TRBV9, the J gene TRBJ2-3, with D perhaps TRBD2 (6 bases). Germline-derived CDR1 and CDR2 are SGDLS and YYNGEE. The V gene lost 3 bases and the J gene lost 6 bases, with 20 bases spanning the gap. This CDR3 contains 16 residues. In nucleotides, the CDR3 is TGTGCCAGCAGCGCGCGGGGCGGGCCAGCCAGGGATACGCAGTATTTT. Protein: CASSARGGPARDTQYF. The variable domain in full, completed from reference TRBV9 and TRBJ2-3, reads DSGVTQTPKHLITATGQRVTLRCSPRSGDLSVYWYQQSLDQGLQFLIQYYNGEERAKGNILERFSAQQFPDLHSELNLSSLELGDSALYFCASSARGGPARDTQYFGPGTRLTVL.

CDR3 in amino acids: CASSEVGGRQETQYF. The DNA of the CDR3 is TGTGCCAGCAGTGAAGTCGGGGGACGACAAGAGACCCAGTACTTC. This chain uses TRBV2 with TRBJ2-5; D might be TRBD2 (6 bases). Looked up from germline, CDR1 is SNHLY and CDR2 is FYNNEI. Trimming pared 1 base from V and 2 bases from J, leaving 11 bases between. The CDR3 is 15 residues long.

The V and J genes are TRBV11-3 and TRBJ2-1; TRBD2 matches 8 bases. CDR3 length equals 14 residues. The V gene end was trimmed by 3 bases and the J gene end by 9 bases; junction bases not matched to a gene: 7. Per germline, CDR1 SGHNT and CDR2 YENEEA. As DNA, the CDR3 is TGTGCCAGCAGCTTCCGACCCAGCGGGAGTGAGCAGTTCTTC. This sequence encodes CASSFRPSGSEQFF.

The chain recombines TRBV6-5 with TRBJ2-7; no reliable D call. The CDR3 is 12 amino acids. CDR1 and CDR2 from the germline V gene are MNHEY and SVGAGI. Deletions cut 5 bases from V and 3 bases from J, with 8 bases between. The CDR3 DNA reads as TGTGCCAGCAGTCCCCGCGGCTACGAGCAGTACTTC. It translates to CASSPRGYEQYF.

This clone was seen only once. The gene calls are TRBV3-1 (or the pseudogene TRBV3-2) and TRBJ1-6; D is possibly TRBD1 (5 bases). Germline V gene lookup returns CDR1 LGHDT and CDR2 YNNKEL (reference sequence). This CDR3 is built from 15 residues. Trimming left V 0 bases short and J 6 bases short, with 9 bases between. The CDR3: CASSQEGLINSPLHF. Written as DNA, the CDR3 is TGTGCCAGCAGCCAAGAGGGACTGATTAATTCACCCCTCCACTTT.

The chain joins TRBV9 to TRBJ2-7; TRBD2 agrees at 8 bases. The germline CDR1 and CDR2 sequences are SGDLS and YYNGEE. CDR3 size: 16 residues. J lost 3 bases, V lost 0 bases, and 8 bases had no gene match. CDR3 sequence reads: CASSVGSGGGVYEQYF. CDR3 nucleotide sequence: TGTGCCAGCAGCGTAGGAAGCGGGGGAGGGGTCTACGAGCAGTACTTC.

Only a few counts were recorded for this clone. In DNA, the CDR3 is TGTGCCAGCAGTGAAGCGACTCGATTCTATGGCTACACCTTC. It is translated as CASSEATRFYGYTF. V usage is TRBV2 and J usage is TRBJ1-2; no clear D gene. Germline V lookup: CDR1 SNHLY, CDR2 FYNNEI. The CDR3 runs to 14 residues. The V end was cut by 0 bases, the J end by 4 bases, with 9 bases between.

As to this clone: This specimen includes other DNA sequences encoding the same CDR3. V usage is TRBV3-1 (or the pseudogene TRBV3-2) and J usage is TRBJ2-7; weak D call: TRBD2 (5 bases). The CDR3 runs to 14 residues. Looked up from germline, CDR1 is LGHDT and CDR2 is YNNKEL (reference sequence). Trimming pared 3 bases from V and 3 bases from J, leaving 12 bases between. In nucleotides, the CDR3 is TGTGCCAGCAGCCAGGGGAGTCCTGTCTACGAGCAGTACTTC. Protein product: CASSQGSPVYEQYF.

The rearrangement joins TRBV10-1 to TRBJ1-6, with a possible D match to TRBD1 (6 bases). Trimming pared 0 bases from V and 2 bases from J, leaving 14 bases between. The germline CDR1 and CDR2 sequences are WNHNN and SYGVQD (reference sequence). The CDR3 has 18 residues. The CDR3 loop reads CASSESNRASTYNSPLHF. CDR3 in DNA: TGCGCCAGCAGTGAGTCGAACAGGGCGAGCACCTATAATTCACCCCTCCACTTT.

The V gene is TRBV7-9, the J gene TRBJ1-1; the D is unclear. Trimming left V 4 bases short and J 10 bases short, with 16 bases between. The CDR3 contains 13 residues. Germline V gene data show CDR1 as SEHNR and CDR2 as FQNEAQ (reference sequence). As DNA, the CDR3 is TGTGCCAGCAGCTCCCAACCCGGGTTGGGAGCTTTCTTT. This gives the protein CASSSQPGLGAFF.

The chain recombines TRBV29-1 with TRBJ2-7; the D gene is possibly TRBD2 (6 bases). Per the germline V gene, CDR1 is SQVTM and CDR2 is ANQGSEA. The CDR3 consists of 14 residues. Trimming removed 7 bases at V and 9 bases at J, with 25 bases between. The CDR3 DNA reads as TGCAGCGCCGTCGGGGGTACAATGTCCTTGGGGCAGTACTTC. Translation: CSAVGGTMSLGQYF.

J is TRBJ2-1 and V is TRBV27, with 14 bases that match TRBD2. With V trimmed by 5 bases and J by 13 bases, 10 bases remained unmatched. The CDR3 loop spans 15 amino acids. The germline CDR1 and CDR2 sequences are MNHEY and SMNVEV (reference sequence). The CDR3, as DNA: TGTGCCAGCAGTGGGGGACTAGCGGGGGCCGCCCCTCAGTTCTTC. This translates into CASSGGLAGAAPQFF.

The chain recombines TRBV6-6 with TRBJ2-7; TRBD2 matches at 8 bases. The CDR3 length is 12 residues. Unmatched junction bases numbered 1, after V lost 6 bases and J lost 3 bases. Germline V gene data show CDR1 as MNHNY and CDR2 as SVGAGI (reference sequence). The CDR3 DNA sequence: TGTGCCAGCAGCGGGACTAGCTACGAGCAGTACTTC. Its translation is CASSGTSYEQYF.

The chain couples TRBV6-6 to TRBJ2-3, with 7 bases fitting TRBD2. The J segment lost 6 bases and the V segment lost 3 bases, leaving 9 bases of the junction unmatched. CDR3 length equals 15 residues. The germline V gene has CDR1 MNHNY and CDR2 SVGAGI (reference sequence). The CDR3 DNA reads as TGTGCCAGCAGTTATACGGGGGAGGGCGGGGATACGCAGTATTTT. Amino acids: CASSYTGEGGDTQYF.

CDR3 protein: CAISTGQGAEQPQHF. The CDR3 DNA sequence: TGTGCCATCAGTACCGGACAGGGGGCAGAACAGCCCCAGCATTTT. The rearrangement links TRBV10-3 to TRBJ1-5, with 11 bases matching TRBD1. CDR3 size: 15 residues. CDR1 is ENHRY, CDR2 SYGVKD, per germline. V shed 5 bases, J shed 7 bases, and the junction held 7 bases outside the gene matches.

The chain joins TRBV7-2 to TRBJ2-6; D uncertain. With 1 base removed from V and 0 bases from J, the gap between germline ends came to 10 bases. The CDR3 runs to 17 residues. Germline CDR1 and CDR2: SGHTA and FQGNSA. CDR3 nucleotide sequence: TGTGCCAGCAGCTTAGTCAGTAGCAACTCTGGGGCCAACGTCCTGACTTTC. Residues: CASSLVSSNSGANVLTF.

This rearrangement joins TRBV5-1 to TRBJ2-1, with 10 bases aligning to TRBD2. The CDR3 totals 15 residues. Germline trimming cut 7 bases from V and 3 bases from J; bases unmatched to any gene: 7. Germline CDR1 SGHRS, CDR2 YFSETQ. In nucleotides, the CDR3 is TGCGCCAGCGCCGTTACTAGCGGGGTCTACAATGAGCAGTTCTTC. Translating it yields CASAVTSGVYNEQFF.

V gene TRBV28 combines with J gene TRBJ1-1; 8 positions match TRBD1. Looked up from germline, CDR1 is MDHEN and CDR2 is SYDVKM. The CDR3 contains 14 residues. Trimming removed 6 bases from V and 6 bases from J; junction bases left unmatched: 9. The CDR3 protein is CASRTGQEVAEAFF. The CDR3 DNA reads TGTGCCAGCAGGACGGGACAGGAGGTGGCTGAAGCTTTCTTT.

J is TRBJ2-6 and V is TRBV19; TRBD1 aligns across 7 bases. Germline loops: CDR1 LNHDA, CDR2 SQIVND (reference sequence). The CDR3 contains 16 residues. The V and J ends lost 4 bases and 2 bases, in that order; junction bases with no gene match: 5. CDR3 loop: CASSTSGQPGANVLTF. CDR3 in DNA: TGTGCCAGTAGTACCTCGGGACAGCCTGGGGCCAACGTCCTGACTTTC.

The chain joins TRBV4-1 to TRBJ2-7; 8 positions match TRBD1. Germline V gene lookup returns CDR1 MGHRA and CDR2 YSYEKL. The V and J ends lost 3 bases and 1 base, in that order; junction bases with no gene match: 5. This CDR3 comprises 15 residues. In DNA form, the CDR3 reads TGCGCCAGCAGCCATCCAGGGGGCCAATCCTACGAGCAGTACTTC. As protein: CASSHPGGQSYEQYF.

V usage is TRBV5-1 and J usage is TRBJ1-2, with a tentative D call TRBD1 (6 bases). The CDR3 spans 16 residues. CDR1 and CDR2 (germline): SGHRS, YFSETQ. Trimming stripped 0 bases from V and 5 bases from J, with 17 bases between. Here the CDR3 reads CASSLARGAPPYGYTF. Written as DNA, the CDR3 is TGCGCCAGCAGCTTGGCCCGGGGGGCCCCGCCGTATGGCTACACCTTC.

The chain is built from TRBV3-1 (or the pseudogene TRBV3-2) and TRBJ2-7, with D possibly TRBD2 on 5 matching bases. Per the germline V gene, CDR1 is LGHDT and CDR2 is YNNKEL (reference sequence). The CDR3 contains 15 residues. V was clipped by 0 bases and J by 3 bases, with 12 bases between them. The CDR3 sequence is CASSQETLEDYEQYF. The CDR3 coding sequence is TGTGCCAGCAGCCAAGAGACACTGGAGGACTACGAGCAGTACTTC.